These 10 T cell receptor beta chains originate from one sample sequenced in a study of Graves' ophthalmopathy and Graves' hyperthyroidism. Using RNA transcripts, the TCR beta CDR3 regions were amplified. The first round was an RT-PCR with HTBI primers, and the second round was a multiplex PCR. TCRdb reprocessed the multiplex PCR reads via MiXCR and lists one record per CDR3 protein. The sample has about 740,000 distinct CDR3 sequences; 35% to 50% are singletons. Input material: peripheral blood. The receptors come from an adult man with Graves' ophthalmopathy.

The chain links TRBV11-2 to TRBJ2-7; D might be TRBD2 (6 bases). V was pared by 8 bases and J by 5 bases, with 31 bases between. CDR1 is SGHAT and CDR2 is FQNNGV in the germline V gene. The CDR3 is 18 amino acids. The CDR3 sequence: CASGQGRGAALRGHEQYF. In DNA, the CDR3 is TGTGCCAGCGGCCAGGGACGCGGGGCGGCCCTCCGGGGACACGAGCAGTACTTC.

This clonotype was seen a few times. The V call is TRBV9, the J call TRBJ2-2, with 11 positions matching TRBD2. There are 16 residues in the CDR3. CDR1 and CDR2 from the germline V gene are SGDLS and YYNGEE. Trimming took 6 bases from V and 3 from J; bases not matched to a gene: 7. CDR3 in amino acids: CASNRIAGGDTGELFF. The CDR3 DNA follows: TGTGCCAGCAACCGTATAGCGGGAGGGGACACCGGGGAGCTGTTTTTT.

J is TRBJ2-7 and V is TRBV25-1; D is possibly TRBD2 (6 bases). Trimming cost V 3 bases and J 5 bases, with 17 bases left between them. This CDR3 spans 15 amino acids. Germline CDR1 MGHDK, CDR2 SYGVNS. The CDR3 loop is CASSDSAGGEDEQYF. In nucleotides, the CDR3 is TGTGCCAGCAGTGATAGTGCCGGGGGTGAGGACGAGCAGTACTTC.

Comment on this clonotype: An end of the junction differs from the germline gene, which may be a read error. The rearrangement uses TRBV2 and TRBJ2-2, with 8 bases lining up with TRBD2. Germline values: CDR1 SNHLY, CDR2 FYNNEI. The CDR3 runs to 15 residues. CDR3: CASSPPGGRAGGLFF. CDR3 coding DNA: TGTGCCAGCAGCCCCCCGGGGGGGAGAGCCGGGGGGCTGTTTTTT.

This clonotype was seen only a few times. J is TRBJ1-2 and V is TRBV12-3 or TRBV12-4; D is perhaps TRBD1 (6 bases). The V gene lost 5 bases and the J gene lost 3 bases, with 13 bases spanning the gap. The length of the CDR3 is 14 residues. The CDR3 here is CASSKTEGDYGYTF. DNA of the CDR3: TGTGCCAGCAGTAAGACAGAGGGGGACTATGGCTACACCTTC.

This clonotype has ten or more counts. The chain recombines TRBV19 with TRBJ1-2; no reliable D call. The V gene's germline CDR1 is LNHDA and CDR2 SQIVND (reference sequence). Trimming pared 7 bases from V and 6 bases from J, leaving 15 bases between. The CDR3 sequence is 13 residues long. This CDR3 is CASKVQGRDGYTF. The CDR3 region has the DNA TGTGCCAGTAAGGTGCAAGGGAGGGATGGCTACACCTTC.

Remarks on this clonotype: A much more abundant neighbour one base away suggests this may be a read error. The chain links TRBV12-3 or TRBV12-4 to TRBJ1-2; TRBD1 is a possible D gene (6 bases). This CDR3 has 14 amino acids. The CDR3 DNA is TGTGCCAGCAGCTACCAGGGGATTGGCTATGACTACACCTTC. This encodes CASSYQGIGYDYTF.

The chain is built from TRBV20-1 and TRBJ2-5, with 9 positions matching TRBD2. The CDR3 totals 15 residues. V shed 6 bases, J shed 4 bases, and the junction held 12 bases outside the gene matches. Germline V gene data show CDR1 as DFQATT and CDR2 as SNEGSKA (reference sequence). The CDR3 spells CSAREIAGVLETQYF. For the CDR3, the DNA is TGCAGTGCGAGGGAAATAGCGGGAGTTTTAGAGACCCAGTACTTC.

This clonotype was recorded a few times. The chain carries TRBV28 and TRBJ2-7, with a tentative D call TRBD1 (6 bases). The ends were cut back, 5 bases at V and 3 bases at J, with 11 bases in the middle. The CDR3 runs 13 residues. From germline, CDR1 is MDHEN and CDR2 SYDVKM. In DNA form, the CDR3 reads TGTGCCAGCAGTAGATCAGGGGTCTACGAGCAGTACTTC. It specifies CASSRSGVYEQYF.

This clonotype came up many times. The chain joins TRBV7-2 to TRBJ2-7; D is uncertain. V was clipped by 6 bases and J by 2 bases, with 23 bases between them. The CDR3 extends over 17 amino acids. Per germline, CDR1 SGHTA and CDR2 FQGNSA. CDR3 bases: TGTGCCAGCAGATCCCTGGCTTGGTCCCCAAAGACCTACGAGCAGTACTTC. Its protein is CASRSLAWSPKTYEQYF. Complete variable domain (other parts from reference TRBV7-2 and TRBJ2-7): GAGVSQSPSNKVTEKGKDVELRCDPISGHTALYWYRQSLGQGLEFLIYFQGNSAPDKSGLPSDRFSAERTGGSVSTLTIQRTQQEDSAVYLCASRSLAWSPKTYEQYFGPGTRLTVT.